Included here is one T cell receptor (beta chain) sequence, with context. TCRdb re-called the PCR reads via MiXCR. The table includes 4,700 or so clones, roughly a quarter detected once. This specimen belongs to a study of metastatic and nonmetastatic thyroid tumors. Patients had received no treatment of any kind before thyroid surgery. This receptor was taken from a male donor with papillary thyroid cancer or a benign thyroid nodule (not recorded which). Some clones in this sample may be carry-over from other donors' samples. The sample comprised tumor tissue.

The CDR3 nucleotides read TGTGCCAGCAGTTTGGGTAGCGGGGGGGCCTACGAGCAGTACTTC. Translated, it gives CASSLGSGGAYEQYF. The chain links TRBV28 to TRBJ2-7; the match to TRBD2 covers 11 bases. Looked up from germline, CDR1 is MDHEN and CDR2 is SYDVKM. This CDR3 is 15 amino acids long. The junction had 3 bases not matched to a gene; V was cut back by 3 bases and J by 2 bases.